The T cell receptor (beta chain) under discussion was sequenced for a study of blood T cell repertoires in COVID-19. J gave up 1 base and V 3 bases, and 3 bases lay outside the gene matches. Germline CDR1 and CDR2: KGHSH and LQKENI. This CDR3 has 15 residues. Some clones are missing from TCRdb's copy, which holds only in-frame ones; the method was immunoSEQ multiplex PCR. The sample consists of just over 300,000 clones, 90% of them appearing once. The clonotype originates from a young woman with acute COVID-19. Sequencing was performed on PBMCs or T cells enriched from blood (not recorded which). The chain is built from TRBV18 and TRBJ1-1, with TRBD1 identical over 9 bases. The chain's CDR3 is CASSPRTGANTEAFF. The CDR3 DNA reads TGTGCCAGCTCACCCCGGACAGGGGCGAACACTGAAGCTTTCTTT.